These T cell receptor beta chains were read from a single sample in a study of identical twins. TCRdb re-called the 5' RACE reads with MiXCR, one entry per CDR3 protein. The sample consists of approximately 670,000 distinct CDR3 sequences, around 6.1% of them appearing once. The sample comprised naive T cells sorted from blood. The receptor source for this set is a man younger than 35 in good health. Each CDR3 is given with its conserved first and last residue. Fields, in order: V gene, D gene, clone size, J gene, CDR3 DNA, CDR3 protein. D genes are given only for firm matches. Not all rows give a size; the values are once, few, many and, for expanded clones, a class.

v_gene: TRBV25-1
d_gene: -
abundance: few
j_gene: TRBJ2-3
CDR3nt: TGTGCCAGCAGGGGGAGAGCAGATACGCAGTATTTT
CDR3aa: CASRGRADTQYF

v_gene: TRBV30
d_gene: -
abundance: -
j_gene: TRBJ2-7
CDR3nt: TGTGCCTGGATTGCCCAGGGACCCGGCGAGCAGTACTTC
CDR3aa: CAWIAQGPGEQYF

v_gene: TRBV7-9
d_gene: -
abundance: -
j_gene: TRBJ2-1
CDR3nt: TGTGCCAGCACTTTGGGGGACTACAATGAGCAGTTCTTC
CDR3aa: CASTLGDYNEQFF

v_gene: TRBV5-5
d_gene: -
abundance: many
j_gene: TRBJ1-4
CDR3nt: TGTGCCAGCTCGGGGAATTATGAAAAACTGTTTTTT
CDR3aa: CASSGNYEKLFF

v_gene: TRBV3-1
d_gene: -
abundance: -
j_gene: TRBJ2-4
CDR3nt: TGTGCCAGCAGCCAGAGGAGGGAGGTGGGAAACATTCAGTACTTC
CDR3aa: CASSQRREVGNIQYF

v_gene: TRBV7-8
d_gene: -
abundance: -
j_gene: TRBJ2-2
CDR3nt: TGTGCCAGCAGCTTAGACCGGGCTTCGAACACCGGGGAGCTGTTTTTT
CDR3aa: CASSLDRASNTGELFF

v_gene: TRBV12-3/TRBV12-4
d_gene: TRBD2
abundance: many
j_gene: TRBJ2-4
CDR3nt: TGTGCCAGCAATCCCGGGACTAGTAGTTTATCCAAAAACATTCAGTACTTC
CDR3aa: CASNPGTSSLSKNIQYF

v_gene: TRBV12-3/TRBV12-4
d_gene: -
abundance: many
j_gene: TRBJ1-2
CDR3nt: TGTGCCAGCAGTTTAGACTATGGCTACACCTTC
CDR3aa: CASSLDYGYTF

v_gene: TRBV3-1
d_gene: -
abundance: few
j_gene: TRBJ1-1
CDR3nt: TGTGCCAGCAGCCGACAGGATGGGGTGAACACTGAAGCTTTCTTT
CDR3aa: CASSRQDGVNTEAFF

v_gene: TRBV6-1
d_gene: -
abundance: many
j_gene: TRBJ1-3
CDR3nt: TGTGCCAGCAGCAGGCAGGGGATCTCTGGAAACACCATATATTTT
CDR3aa: CASSRQGISGNTIYF

v_gene: TRBV4-2
d_gene: -
abundance: many
j_gene: TRBJ1-2
CDR3nt: TGTGCCAGCAGCCAAGGGGACACCCGTAATGGCTACACCTTC
CDR3aa: CASSQGDTRNGYTF

v_gene: TRBV12-3/TRBV12-4
d_gene: -
abundance: many
j_gene: TRBJ2-1
CDR3nt: TGTGCCAGCAGTTTAGCGCTCGTGGAGGAGCAGTTCTTC
CDR3aa: CASSLALVEEQFF

v_gene: TRBV5-1
d_gene: TRBD1
abundance: many
j_gene: TRBJ2-1
CDR3nt: TGCGCCAGCAGCAGACGACAGGGATACAATGAGCAGTTCTTC
CDR3aa: CASSRRQGYNEQFF

v_gene: TRBV20-1
d_gene: TRBD2
abundance: many
j_gene: TRBJ2-1
CDR3nt: TGCAGTGCTAGAGTCCCATTAACTAGCGGGAATTGGGGCTCCTACAATGAGCAGTTCTTC
CDR3aa: CSARVPLTSGNWGSYNEQFF

v_gene: TRBV3-1
d_gene: -
abundance: -
j_gene: TRBJ2-1
CDR3nt: TGTGCCAGCAGCCTCTTACCAGGGTACGATGAGCAGTTCTTC
CDR3aa: CASSLLPGYDEQFF

v_gene: TRBV10-3
d_gene: TRBD1
abundance: -
j_gene: TRBJ2-5
CDR3nt: TGTGCCATCAGTGAGAGGACAGGGATGGAGGAGACCCAGTACTTC
CDR3aa: CAISERTGMEETQYF

v_gene: TRBV15
d_gene: -
abundance: many
j_gene: TRBJ2-7
CDR3nt: TGTGCCACCAGCAGAGATCCAGGGCTAAATTACGAGCAGTACTTC
CDR3aa: CATSRDPGLNYEQYF

v_gene: TRBV12-3/TRBV12-4
d_gene: -
abundance: many
j_gene: TRBJ2-5
CDR3nt: TGTGCCAGCAGTTTACAGGGGTTTAGGGGAGAGACCCAGTACTTC
CDR3aa: CASSLQGFRGETQYF

v_gene: TRBV20-1
d_gene: -
abundance: few
j_gene: TRBJ2-1
CDR3nt: TGCAGTGCTAGTGACGAGGGCTACGGCAATGAGCAGTTCTTC
CDR3aa: CSASDEGYGNEQFF

v_gene: TRBV6-1
d_gene: -
abundance: many
j_gene: TRBJ2-3
CDR3nt: TGTGCCAGCAATAGCGGAGGCACAGATACGCAGTATTTT
CDR3aa: CASNSGGTDTQYF

v_gene: TRBV5-5
d_gene: TRBD2
abundance: -
j_gene: TRBJ2-3
CDR3nt: TGTGCCAGCAGCTTGTGGGAGGGGCCTTACACAGATACGCAGTATTTT
CDR3aa: CASSLWEGPYTDTQYF